A selection of T cell receptor beta chains follows, all from one sample in a study of Graves' ophthalmopathy and Graves' hyperthyroidism. A single record per CDR3 protein comes from TCRdb applying MiXCR to the multiplex PCR reads. This sample has some 520,000 distinct CDR3 sequences, with approximately 15% found just once. The material sequenced was blood. These receptors came from a woman younger than 45 with Graves' ophthalmopathy. Each CDR3 is given with its conserved first and last residue. A D gene is named only where the DNA matches it firmly. The size field is filled for only some rows; it gives once, few, many or a size class.

size	D	J	V	CDR3	DNA
few	TRBD1	TRBJ2-6	TRBV28	CASYDRDSGANVLTF	TGTGCCAGCTACGACAGGGACTCTGGGGCCAACGTCCTGACTTTC
many	-	TRBJ1-5	TRBV12-3/TRBV12-4	CASRSSEGQPQHF	TGTGCCAGCAGGAGTTCGGAGGGACAGCCCCAGCATTTT
few	TRBD2	TRBJ2-7	TRBV28	CASSRGGAVHEQYF	TGTGCCAGCAGCCGGGGGGGGGCCGTTCACGAGCAGTACTTC
many	-	TRBJ2-7	TRBV11-2	CASSLGELSFYEQYF	TGTGCCAGCAGCTTAGGGGAACTTTCTTTTTACGAGCAGTACTTC
many	TRBD2	TRBJ2-2	TRBV4-2	CASSQGTSGSANTGELFF	TGTGCCAGCAGCCAGGGGACTAGCGGGAGCGCGAACACCGGGGAGCTGTTTTTT
many	TRBD1	TRBJ1-1	TRBV27	CASSRDRGPFRDTEAFF	TGTGCCAGCAGCCGGGACAGGGGACCTTTTCGCGACACTGAAGCTTTCTTT
many	TRBD2	TRBJ2-5	TRBV9	CASSVEGLAGVEETQYF	TGTGCCAGCAGCGTAGAGGGACTAGCGGGAGTCGAGGAGACCCAGTACTTC
many	-	TRBJ2-7	TRBV20-1	CSAREEGYEQYF	TGCAGTGCTAGAGAGGAGGGGTACGAGCAGTACTTC
many	TRBD1	TRBJ2-7	TRBV12-3/TRBV12-4	CASSLGQAKYEQYF	TGTGCCAGCAGTCTCGGACAGGCAAAGTACGAGCAGTACTTC
many	TRBD1	TRBJ1-2	TRBV27	CASSMTGMNYGYTF	TGTGCCAGCAGTATGACAGGGATGAACTATGGCTACACCTTC
many	-	TRBJ2-5	TRBV27	CASSLSPHQMSTQYF	TGTGCCAGCAGTTTGTCCCCTCACCAAATGAGCACCCAGTACTTC
-	-	TRBJ2-7	TRBV6-2/TRBV6-3	CASTRRTIANYDQYF	TGTGCCAGCACCCGTCGGACTATCGCAAACTACGATCAGTACTTC
many	-	TRBJ1-5	TRBV9	CASSPAALFWPQHF	TGTGCCAGCAGCCCGGCGGCATTATTTTGGCCCCAGCATTTT
-	-	TRBJ1-5	TRBV6-1	CASSEALPTGYQPQHF	TGTGCCAGCAGTGAAGCACTACCTACAGGGTATCAGCCCCAGCATTTT
many	TRBD1	TRBJ1-1	TRBV25-1	CASSPGQGTSNTEAFF	TGTGCCAGCAGTCCGGGACAGGGGACGTCCAACACTGAAGCTTTCTTT
many	-	TRBJ2-5	TRBV6-5	CASSYGRGVGETQYF	TGTGCCAGCAGTTACGGAAGGGGTGTGGGCGAGACCCAGTACTTC
many	TRBD2	TRBJ2-5	TRBV9	CASSPTLAGRTQYF	TGTGCCAGCAGCCCAACACTAGCGGGGAGGACCCAGTACTTC
many	TRBD1	TRBJ1-1	TRBV10-3	CAIRTRGDTEAFF	TGTGCCATCAGAACCAGGGGGGACACTGAAGCTTTCTTT
few	-	TRBJ1-2	TRBV30	CASFKVGYTF	TGTGCCTCCTTTAAGGTCGGCTACACCTTC
many	TRBD1	TRBJ1-5	TRBV4-1	CASSQVSGQTDQPQHF	TGCGCCAGCAGCCAAGTATCGGGACAGACTGATCAGCCCCAGCATTTT
-	TRBD2	TRBJ2-7	TRBV11-2	CASSSVSGGGRYEQYF	TGTGCCAGCAGCTCCGTGTCGGGGGGGGGCCGCTACGAGCAGTACTTC
many	TRBD2	TRBJ2-5	TRBV20-1	CSGIAGEETQYF	TGCAGTGGGATTGCGGGAGAAGAGACCCAGTACTTC
many	-	TRBJ2-7	TRBV7-3	CASSSAGGDEQYF	TGTGCCAGCAGCTCCGCAGGAGGGGACGAGCAGTACTTC
many	TRBD2	TRBJ2-5	TRBV6-1	CASSGGLAEIETQYF	TGTGCCAGCAGTGGGGGACTAGCGGAGATAGAGACCCAGTACTTC
many	-	TRBJ2-2	TRBV19	CASSRRSGGDTGELFF	TGTGCCAGTAGTAGGAGGAGCGGAGGGGACACCGGGGAGCTGTTTTTT
many	TRBD1	TRBJ1-6	TRBV7-2	CASSYRTGGYSPLHF	TGTGCCAGCAGCTACCGGACAGGGGGATATTCACCCCTCCACTTT
many	TRBD2	TRBJ2-7	TRBV2	CASSPLTSGGAEQYF	TGTGCCAGCAGTCCTCTGACTAGCGGGGGGGCCGAGCAGTACTTC
many	-	TRBJ2-4	TRBV6-1	CASSEVRTAKNIKYF	TGTGCCAGCAGTGAGGTGAGGACAGCGAAAAACATTAAGTACTTC
-	-	TRBJ1-1	TRBV12-3/TRBV12-4	CASTNSGTEAFF	TGTGCCAGCACCAACAGTGGCACTGAAGCTTTCTTT
few	TRBD1	TRBJ2-4	TRBV6-5	CASRMDRGGIQYF	TGTGCCAGCAGGATGGACAGGGGTGGCATTCAGTACTTC
few	TRBD1	TRBJ1-5	TRBV23-1	CASSQLTGRSGVNQPQHF	TGCGCCAGCAGTCAATTGACAGGGAGGTCTGGGGTAAATCAGCCCCAGCATTTT
few	-	TRBJ2-2	TRBV28	CASMVFGQGNTGELFF	TGTGCCAGCATGGTGTTTGGGCAGGGAAACACCGGGGAGCTGTTTTTT
-	TRBD1	TRBJ1-5	TRBV6-1	CASIRGSSSGNQPQHF	TGTGCCAGCATCAGGGGGTCCAGTTCGGGCAATCAGCCCCAGCATTTT
many	-	TRBJ2-7	TRBV6-1	CASSPTGGGYEQYF	TGTGCCAGCTCACCCACCGGGGGTGGGTACGAGCAGTACTTC
many	-	TRBJ1-1	TRBV9	CASSEPIGLMNTEAFF	TGTGCCAGCAGCGAGCCAATAGGGTTAATGAACACTGAAGCTTTCTTT
many	-	TRBJ1-2	TRBV15	CATSRDASFYGYTF	TGTGCCACCAGCAGAGATGCAAGCTTCTATGGCTACACCTTC
many	TRBD2	TRBJ2-7	TRBV12-3/TRBV12-4	CASNFGGGSYEQYF	TGTGCCAGCAATTTTGGGGGGGGCTCCTACGAGCAGTACTTC
-	-	TRBJ1-2	TRBV5-1	CASSAGTVLIGYTF	TGCGCCAGCAGCGCCGGGACGGTATTGATTGGCTACACCTTC
many	-	TRBJ1-5	TRBV28	CASSPAVLNQPQHF	TGTGCCAGCAGTCCGGCAGTGCTCAATCAGCCCCAGCATTTT
many	TRBD1	TRBJ2-2	TRBV28	CASSPSRGGYTGELFF	TGTGCCAGCAGTCCCTCGCGAGGGGGCTACACCGGGGAGCTGTTTTTT
few	-	TRBJ1-2	TRBV5-1	CASSDTGTPGTF	TGCGCCAGCAGCGACACCGGGACCCCAGGGACCTTC
many	-	TRBJ1-2	TRBV7-9	CASSLKSYGYTF	TGTGCCAGCAGCTTAAAAAGCTATGGCTACACCTTC
many	TRBD1	TRBJ1-6	TRBV5-1	CASSLRGTGNSPLHF	TGCGCCAGCAGCTTGAGAGGGACAGGGAATTCACCCCTCCACTTT
many	-	TRBJ1-5	TRBV4-1	CASSQWEGSIHQPQHF	TGCGCCAGCAGCCAGTGGGAGGGAAGTATCCATCAGCCCCAGCATTTT
many	TRBD1	TRBJ1-3	TRBV20-1	CSAAGQGGNTIYF	TGCAGTGCCGCGGGACAGGGGGGAAACACCATATATTTT
many	-	TRBJ2-7	TRBV6-2/TRBV6-3	CASSYGGGSDEQYF	TGTGCCAGCAGTTACGGCGGCGGGTCAGACGAGCAGTACTTC
many	-	TRBJ1-1	TRBV19	CASSTQAGTEAFF	TGTGCCAGTAGTACACAGGCAGGCACTGAAGCTTTCTTT
many	-	TRBJ2-7	TRBV29-1	CSVARDDEQYF	TGCAGCGTTGCCAGGGACGACGAGCAGTACTTC
many	-	TRBJ1-6	TRBV28	CASRMTGSYNSPLHF	TGTGCCAGCAGAATGACAGGCTCCTATAATTCACCCCTCCACTTT
many	-	TRBJ2-5	TRBV18	CASSPGRGMSQETQYF	TGTGCCAGCTCACCGGGCCGCGGAATGTCTCAAGAGACCCAGTACTTC
many	-	TRBJ1-1	TRBV12-3/TRBV12-4	CASSLKVEAFF	TGTGCCAGCAGTTTGAAGGTTGAAGCTTTCTTT
-	-	TRBJ1-2	TRBV6-1	CASSESGRALWVGYTF	TGTGCCAGCAGTGAATCCGGGAGAGCCCTTTGGGTTGGCTACACCTTC
many	-	TRBJ1-2	TRBV9	CASSVAGLYGYTF	TGTGCCAGCAGCGTAGCCGGACTCTATGGCTACACCTTC
-	TRBD1	TRBJ2-6	TRBV30	CAGQAGIFSGANVLTF	TGTGCCGGACAGGCAGGCATATTCTCTGGGGCCAACGTCCTGACTTTC